The next 21 T cell receptor beta chains were all read from a single sample in a study of cytomegalovirus exposure and HLA in healthy donors. PCR used 60 Vbeta primers and 13 Jbeta primers. The data were produced by immunoSEQ multiplex PCR, yet TCRdb's version contains in-frame clones alone and is incomplete. The sample includes about 180,000 clones, 80% to 85% of them seen just once. The sample was PBMCs. The receptor set was obtained from a woman in her thirties in good health and CMV-seronegative.

CDR3 sequence: CAIKGSGSTDTQYF. CDR3 DNA sequence: TGTGCCATCAAGGGCAGCGGGAGCACAGATACGCAGTATTTT. This chain links TRBV10-3 with TRBJ2-3; tentative D call: TRBD2 (6 bases). CDR3 length: 14 amino acids. V lost 7 bases and J lost 0, with 11 bases in between. CDR1 is ENHRY and CDR2 is SYGVKD in the germline V gene.

The chain uses TRBV19 and TRBJ2-5; 12 nucleotides align to TRBD2. V was clipped by 1 base and J by 4 bases; unmatched bases: 4. CDR1 LNHDA and CDR2 SQIVND come from the germline V gene (reference sequence). CDR3 size: 16 residues. As DNA, the CDR3 is TGTGCCAGTAGTATAGCTAGCGGGAGGGCCATAGAGACCCAGTACTTC. It specifies CASSIASGRAIETQYF.

The sample holds a few counts of this clone. V gene TRBV5-1 combines with J gene TRBJ1-1, with 11 bases aligning to TRBD1. V lost 2 bases, J lost 6 bases, and 6 bases stayed unmatched. The CDR3 runs to 15 residues. Germline V gene sequence: CDR1 SGHRS, CDR2 YFSETQ. The CDR3 reads CASSLNRDRGAEAFF. The CDR3 nucleotides are TGCGCCAGCAGCTTAAATAGGGACAGGGGGGCTGAAGCTTTCTTT. The variable domain in full, with the rest retrieved from reference TRBV5-1 and TRBJ1-1, is KAGVTQTPRYLIKTRGQQVTLSCSPISGHRSVSWYQQTPGQGLQFLFEYFSETQRNKGNFPGRFSGRQFSNSRSEMNVSTLELGDSALYLCASSLNRDRGAEAFFGQGTRLTVV.

V gene TRBV5-6 combines with J gene TRBJ2-2; a possible D gene is TRBD2 (6 bases). Trimming left V 3 bases short and J 7 bases short, with 10 bases between. Germline V lookup: CDR1 SGHDT, CDR2 YYEEEE. The CDR3 totals 13 residues. CDR3 coding DNA: TGTGCCAGCAGCTGGGGAGGAAACGGGGAGCTGTTTTTT. This codes for CASSWGGNGELFF.

CDR3 residues: CASSQDRQRVETQYF. The CDR3 DNA is TGCGCCAGCAGCCAAGATCGCCAGAGGGTAGAGACCCAGTACTTC. This chain uses TRBV4-1 with TRBJ2-5, with D perhaps matching TRBD2 (5 bases). Per germline, CDR1 MGHRA and CDR2 YSYEKL. V shed 0 bases and J shed 4 bases, with 12 bases lying between them. The CDR3 has 15 residues.

V usage is TRBV27 and J usage is TRBJ2-7; 8 bases are shared with TRBD1. The CDR3 is made up of 16 amino acids. Germline trimming cut 1 base from V and 6 bases from J; bases unmatched to any gene: 11. CDR1 and CDR2 from the germline V gene are MNHEY and SMNVEV (reference sequence). The CDR3 here is CASSLYPGQEFREQYF. Written as DNA, the CDR3 is TGTGCCAGCAGTTTATATCCGGGACAGGAGTTTCGCGAGCAGTACTTC.

For this clone: The junction departs from germline at one end; a sequencing error may be responsible. CDR3 DNA: TGTGCCAGCAGTTTAAACCCTGACAGGGTCCACTCTGGGGCCAACGGCCTGACTTTC. The encoded protein is CASSLNPDRVHSGANGLTF. This chain joins TRBV27 and TRBJ2-6; 7 positions match TRBD1. CDR3 size: 19 residues. Germline V gives CDR1 MNHEY, CDR2 SMNVEV (reference sequence).

There are a few counts of this clone. The rearrangement links TRBV6-1 to TRBJ1-5; D gene uncertain. Germline loops: CDR1 MNHNS, CDR2 SASEGT. The CDR3 length is 15 residues. V was pared by 4 bases and J by 5 bases, with 15 bases between. CDR3 nucleotides: TGTGCCAGCAGTGCGACAACCTTCCGGTATCAGCCCCAGCATTTT. Protein product: CASSATTFRYQPQHF.

This rearrangement joins TRBV6-6 to TRBJ2-3; weak D call: TRBD1 (5 bases). Germline V CDR1 and CDR2: MNHNY, SVGAGI (reference sequence). This CDR3 comprises 12 residues. With 4 bases removed from V and 10 bases from J, the gap between germline ends came to 12 bases. The CDR3 nucleotides read TGTGCCAGCAGTTCCCCAGAACAGGCGCAGTATTTT. Its protein product is CASSSPEQAQYF.

This rearrangement joins TRBV10-3 to TRBJ1-1, with 11 bases matching TRBD1. Looked up from germline, CDR1 is ENHRY and CDR2 is SYGVKD. CDR3 length: 15 residues. J gave up 8 bases and V 5 bases, and 10 bases lay outside the gene matches. The CDR3 coding sequence is TGTGCCATCAGTTATCCAGGACAGGGGGCCCCGGAAGCTTTCTTT. It yields the protein CAISYPGQGAPEAFF.

The chain links TRBV13 to TRBJ2-3; 7 nucleotides line up with TRBD1. Per germline, CDR1 PRHDT and CDR2 FYEKMQ (reference sequence). V shed 0 bases and J 0 bases; nucleotides not matched to a gene: 6. The CDR3 loop spans 17 amino acids. CDR3 nucleotide sequence: TGTGCCAGCAGCTTAGGTTTGACAGGGAAGAGCACAGATACGCAGTATTTT. Translation: CASSLGLTGKSTDTQYF.

This clone was picked up one time. The chain links TRBV4-2 to TRBJ2-5; TRBD1 matches 12 bases. Per the germline V gene, CDR1 is LGHNA and CDR2 is YNFKEQ. With 0 bases clipped from V and 5 bases from J, the junction kept 10 bases outside the gene matches. This CDR3 has 18 amino acids. This CDR3 is CASSQDGGDRGLLETQYF. The CDR3 DNA reads as TGTGCCAGCAGCCAAGATGGAGGGGACAGGGGGCTTTTGGAGACCCAGTACTTC.

V usage is TRBV13 and J usage is TRBJ2-7; TRBD2 agrees at 11 bases. V lost 1 base, J lost 5 bases, and 4 bases stayed unmatched. The CDR3 is 15 residues long. CDR1 PRHDT and CDR2 FYEKMQ come from the germline V gene (reference sequence). The CDR3 spells CASSLVAGGLDEQYF. The CDR3 coding sequence is TGTGCCAGCAGCTTAGTAGCGGGGGGGCTTGACGAGCAGTACTTC. The variable domain in full, completed from reference TRBV13 and TRBJ2-7, reads AAGVIQSPRHLIKEKRETATLKCYPIPRHDTVYWYQQGPGQDPQFLISFYEKMQSDKGSIPDRFSAQQFSDYHSELNMSSLELGDSALYFCASSLVAGGLDEQYFGPGTRLTVT.

J is TRBJ1-1 and V is TRBV18, with D unclear. Germline V gene sequence: CDR1 KGHSH, CDR2 LQKENI. The CDR3 is 18 residues long. Deletions cut 4 bases from V and 5 bases from J, with 26 bases between. CDR3 coding DNA: TGTGCCAGCTCACACGGACGGGATCTTTTGCAAATATGGACTGAAGCTTTCTTT. Amino acid sequence: CASSHGRDLLQIWTEAFF.

As to this clone: Other nucleotide sequences in the sample specify the same CDR3. The chain uses TRBV5-8 and TRBJ1-3; D is uncertain. This CDR3 region has 15 residues. Per the germline V gene, CDR1 is SGHTS and CDR2 is YDEGEE. The V gene lost 2 bases and the J gene lost 0 bases, with 9 bases spanning the gap. CDR3 in amino acids: CASSLGLSSGNTIYF. In DNA form, the CDR3 reads TGTGCCAGCAGCTTAGGACTGAGCTCTGGAAACACCATATATTTT. The variable domain in full, with the rest retrieved from reference TRBV5-8 and TRBJ1-3, is EAGVTQSPTHLIKTRGQQATLRCSPISGHTSVYWYQQALGLGLQFLLWYDEGEERNRGNFPPRFSGRQFPNYSSELNVNALELEDSALYLCASSLGLSSGNTIYFGEGSWLTVV.

This chain links TRBV27 with TRBJ2-2, with 8 bases identical to TRBD2. The V segment lost 0 bases and the J segment 5 bases; nucleotides outside the gene matches: 8. The CDR3 runs to 17 residues. Germline loops: CDR1 MNHEY, CDR2 SMNVEV (reference sequence). This CDR3 is CASSLSLTGGPTGELFF. The DNA for the CDR3 is TGTGCCAGCAGTTTATCTCTGACGGGGGGGCCGACCGGGGAGCTGTTTTTT.

This chain uses TRBV18 with TRBJ1-4; 9 bases fit TRBD1. In germline, CDR1 is KGHSH, CDR2 LQKENI. The J segment lost 4 bases and the V segment lost 5 bases, leaving 5 bases of the junction unmatched. The CDR3 spans 15 residues. The CDR3 region has the DNA TGTGCCAGCTCAGAAACAGGGGGCGGTAATGAAAAACTGTTTTTT. It encodes CASSETGGGNEKLFF.

DNA for the CDR3: TGTGCCACCAGCAGAGAGTTGGGGAACAGGGGGTCCTACGAGCAGTACTTC. Encoded protein: CATSRELGNRGSYEQYF. The chain carries TRBV15 and TRBJ2-7; TRBD1 agrees at 8 bases. Losses at the gene ends were 0 bases for V and 1 base for J; bases not matched to a gene: 8. There are 17 residues in the CDR3. Germline assignment: CDR1 LNHNV and CDR2 YYDKDF (reference sequence).

This chain uses TRBV5-1 with TRBJ2-3, with 13 bases fitting TRBD2. J was trimmed by 4 bases and V by 0 bases; bases with no gene match: 20. Germline V gene data show CDR1 as SGHRS and CDR2 as YFSETQ. The CDR3 consists of 22 residues. The CDR3 spells CASSLAGKLTSGRAFRADTQYF. The CDR3 DNA reads TGCGCCAGCAGCTTGGCCGGTAAATTAACTAGCGGGAGGGCCTTTCGGGCAGATACGCAGTATTTT.

The chain uses TRBV7-8 and TRBJ2-1; 10 bases map to TRBD2. CDR1 is SGHVS and CDR2 is FQNEAQ in the germline V gene. The CDR3 is 16 residues long. J was trimmed by 5 bases and V by 3 bases; bases with no gene match: 7. The CDR3 here is CASSFSSGRPHNEQFF. CDR3 bases: TGTGCCAGCAGCTTTAGTAGCGGGAGGCCCCACAATGAGCAGTTCTTC.

The rearrangement joins TRBV7-2 to TRBJ2-7, with TRBD2 matching over 12 bases. The length of the CDR3 is 14 residues. The germline gives CDR1 SGHTA, CDR2 FQGNSA. Losses at the gene ends were 5 bases for V and 6 bases for J; bases not matched to a gene: 5. The CDR3 spells CASSDTSGRTEQYF. CDR3 in DNA: TGTGCCAGCAGCGACACTAGCGGGAGGACCGAGCAGTACTTC. Drawing the rest from reference TRBV7-2 and TRBJ2-7, the complete variable domain is GAGVSQSPSNKVTEKGKDVELRCDPISGHTALYWYRQSLGQGLEFLIYFQGNSAPDKSGLPSDRFSAERTGGSVSTLTIQRTQQEDSAVYLCASSDTSGRTEQYFGPGTRLTVT.